This T cell receptor beta chain stems from a study of shared clonotypes between healthy human individuals. General study results and limits: Larger richness was generally estimated for naive than memory subsets. It was observed that approximately 5% of naive CD4 clonotypes were shared across several donors.

CD45RO negativity and positive selection for CCR7 defined naive CD8 cells, a population that excluded terminally differentiated effector memory CD45RA+ cells. About this clone: Its target is not known.

This table comes from immunoSEQ multiplex PCR, and its TCRdb copy is limited to in-frame clones, with some not included. The profile shows a few million clones, approximately 92% of them singletons. J lost 2 bases, V lost 3 bases, and 7 bases had no gene match. Germline CDR1 is SGDLS and CDR2 is YYNGEE. The CDR3 is 15 amino acids. The chain carries TRBV9 and TRBJ1-2; 7 nucleotides line up with TRBD1. This TCR derives from a man aged 18 to 30 in good health. Some clones in this sample may be carry-over from other donors' samples. What was sequenced was naive CD8+ T cells from PBMCs. CDR3 loop: CASSAGQAPNYGYTF. The CDR3 nucleotides are TGTGCCAGCAGCGCAGGACAGGCCCCCAACTATGGCTACACCTTC.